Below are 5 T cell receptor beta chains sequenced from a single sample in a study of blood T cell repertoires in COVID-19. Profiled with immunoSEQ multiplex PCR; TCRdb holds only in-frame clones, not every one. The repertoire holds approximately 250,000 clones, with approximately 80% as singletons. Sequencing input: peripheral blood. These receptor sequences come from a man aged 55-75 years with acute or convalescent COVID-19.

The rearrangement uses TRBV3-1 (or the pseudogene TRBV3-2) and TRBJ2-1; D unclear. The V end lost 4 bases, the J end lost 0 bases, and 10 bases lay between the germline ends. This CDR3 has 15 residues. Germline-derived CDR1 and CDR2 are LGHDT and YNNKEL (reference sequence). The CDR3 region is CASSRNSNSYNEQFF. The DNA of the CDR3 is TGTGCCAGCAGCCGAAACTCGAACTCCTACAATGAGCAGTTCTTC.

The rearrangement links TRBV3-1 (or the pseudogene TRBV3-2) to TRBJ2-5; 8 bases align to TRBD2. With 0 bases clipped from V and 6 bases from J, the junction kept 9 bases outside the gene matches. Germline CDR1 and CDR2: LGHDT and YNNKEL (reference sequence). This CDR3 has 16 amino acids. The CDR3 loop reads CASSQDWSGREQTQYF. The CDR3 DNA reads TGTGCCAGCAGCCAAGATTGGAGCGGGAGAGAGCAGACCCAGTACTTC.

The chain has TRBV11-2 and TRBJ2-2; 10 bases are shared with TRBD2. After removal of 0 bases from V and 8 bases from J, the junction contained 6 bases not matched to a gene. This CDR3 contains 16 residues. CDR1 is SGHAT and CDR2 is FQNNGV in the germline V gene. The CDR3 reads CASSLDPPSGRGELFF. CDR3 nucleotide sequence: TGTGCCAGCAGCTTAGATCCTCCTAGCGGGAGAGGGGAGCTGTTTTTT.

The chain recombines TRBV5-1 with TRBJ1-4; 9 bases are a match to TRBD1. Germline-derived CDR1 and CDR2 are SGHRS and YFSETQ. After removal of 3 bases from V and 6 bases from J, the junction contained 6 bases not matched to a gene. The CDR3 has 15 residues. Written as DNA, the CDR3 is TGCGCCAGCAGCTGGACAGGGGCCAGTGATGAAAAACTGTTTTTT. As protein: CASSWTGASDEKLFF. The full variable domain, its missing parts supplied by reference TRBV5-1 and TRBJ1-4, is KAGVTQTPRYLIKTRGQQVTLSCSPISGHRSVSWYQQTPGQGLQFLFEYFSETQRNKGNFPGRFSGRQFSNSRSEMNVSTLELGDSALYLCASSWTGASDEKLFFGSGTQLSVL.

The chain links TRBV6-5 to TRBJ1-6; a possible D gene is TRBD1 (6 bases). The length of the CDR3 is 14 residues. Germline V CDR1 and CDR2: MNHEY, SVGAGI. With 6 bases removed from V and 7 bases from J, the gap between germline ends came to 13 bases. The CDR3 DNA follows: TGTGCCAGCAGGCACAGGGTTGTGAATTCACCCCTCCACTTT. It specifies CASRHRVVNSPLHF.